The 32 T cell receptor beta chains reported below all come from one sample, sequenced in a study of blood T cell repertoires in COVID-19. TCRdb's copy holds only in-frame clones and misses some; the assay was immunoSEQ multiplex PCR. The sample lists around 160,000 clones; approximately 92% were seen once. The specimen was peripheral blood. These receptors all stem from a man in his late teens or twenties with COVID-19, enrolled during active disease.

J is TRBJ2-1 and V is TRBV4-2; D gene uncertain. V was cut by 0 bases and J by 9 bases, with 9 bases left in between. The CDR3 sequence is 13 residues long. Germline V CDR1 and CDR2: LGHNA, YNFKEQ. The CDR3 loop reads CASSQDEAAEQFF. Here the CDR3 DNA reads TGTGCCAGCAGCCAAGATGAGGCCGCTGAGCAGTTCTTC.

The CDR3 loop reads CASSPRSGRNEQFF. The CDR3 DNA follows: TGCGCCAGCAGCCCGAGATCCGGGAGGAATGAGCAGTTCTTC. V gene TRBV4-3 combines with J gene TRBJ2-1, with TRBD2 matching 7 bases. The CDR3 covers 14 residues. Losses at the gene ends were 4 bases for V and 7 bases for J; bases not matched to a gene: 7. The V gene's germline CDR1 is LGHNA and CDR2 YSLEER.

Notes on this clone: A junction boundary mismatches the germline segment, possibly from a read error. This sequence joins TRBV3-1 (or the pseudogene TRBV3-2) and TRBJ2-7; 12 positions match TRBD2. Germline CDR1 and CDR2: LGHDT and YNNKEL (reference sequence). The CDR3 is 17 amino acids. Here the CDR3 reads CASSQMSLGTSGGPQHF. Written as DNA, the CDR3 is TGTGCCAGCAGCCAAATGTCTTTAGGTACTAGCGGGGGGCCCCAGCACTTC.

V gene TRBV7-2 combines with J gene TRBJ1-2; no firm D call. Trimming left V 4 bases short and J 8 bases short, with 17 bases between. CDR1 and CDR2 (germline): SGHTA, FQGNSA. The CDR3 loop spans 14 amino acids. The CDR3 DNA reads TGTGCCAGCAGCTCCCGGGGAGACTTCCGGGGCTACACCTTC. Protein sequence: CASSSRGDFRGYTF.

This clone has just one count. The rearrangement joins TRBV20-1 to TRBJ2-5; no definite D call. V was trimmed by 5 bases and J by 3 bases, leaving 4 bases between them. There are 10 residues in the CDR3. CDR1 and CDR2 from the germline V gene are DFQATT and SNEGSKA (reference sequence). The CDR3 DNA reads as TGCAGTGCTCCAGAAGAGACCCAGTACTTC. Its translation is CSAPEETQYF.

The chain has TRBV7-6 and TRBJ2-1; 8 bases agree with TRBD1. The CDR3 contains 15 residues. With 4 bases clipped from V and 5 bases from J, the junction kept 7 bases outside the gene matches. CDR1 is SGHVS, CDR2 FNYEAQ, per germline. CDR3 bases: TGTGCCAGCAGCTACGACAGGGGAGGAGACAATGAGCAGTTCTTC. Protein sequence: CASSYDRGGDNEQFF.

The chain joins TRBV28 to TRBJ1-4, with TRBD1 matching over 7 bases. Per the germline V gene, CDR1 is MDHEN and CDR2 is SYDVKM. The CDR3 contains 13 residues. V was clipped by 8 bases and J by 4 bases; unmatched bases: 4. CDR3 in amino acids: CASLGQSNEKLFF. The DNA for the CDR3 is TGTGCCAGCTTGGGACAGAGTAATGAAAAACTGTTTTTT. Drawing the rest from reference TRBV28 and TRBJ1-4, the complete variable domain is DVKVTQSSRYLVKRTGEKVFLECVQDMDHENMFWYRQDPGLGLRLIYFSYDVKMKEKGDIPEGYSVSREKKERFSLILESASTNQTSMYLCASLGQSNEKLFFGSGTQLSVL.

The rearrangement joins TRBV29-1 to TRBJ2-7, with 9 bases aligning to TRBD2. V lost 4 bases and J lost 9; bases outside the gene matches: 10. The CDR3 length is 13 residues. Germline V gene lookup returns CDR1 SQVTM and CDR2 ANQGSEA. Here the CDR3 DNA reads TGCAGCGTTGGATTAGCGGGAGCCCCCGGGCAGTACTTC. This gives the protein CSVGLAGAPGQYF.

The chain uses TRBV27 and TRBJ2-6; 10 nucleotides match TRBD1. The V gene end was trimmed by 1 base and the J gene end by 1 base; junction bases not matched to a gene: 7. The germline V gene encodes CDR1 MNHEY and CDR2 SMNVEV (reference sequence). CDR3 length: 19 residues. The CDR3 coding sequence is TGTGCCAGCAGTTTATTTTGCCCGGGACAGGGGTCTGGGGCCAACGTCCTGACTTTC. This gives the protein CASSLFCPGQGSGANVLTF.

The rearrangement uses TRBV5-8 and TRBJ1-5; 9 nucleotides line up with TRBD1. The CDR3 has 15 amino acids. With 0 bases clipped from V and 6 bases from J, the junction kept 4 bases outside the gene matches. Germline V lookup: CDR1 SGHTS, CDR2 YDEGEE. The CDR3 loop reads CASSLEQGAIQPQHF. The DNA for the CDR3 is TGTGCCAGCAGCTTGGAACAGGGGGCGATTCAGCCCCAGCATTTT.

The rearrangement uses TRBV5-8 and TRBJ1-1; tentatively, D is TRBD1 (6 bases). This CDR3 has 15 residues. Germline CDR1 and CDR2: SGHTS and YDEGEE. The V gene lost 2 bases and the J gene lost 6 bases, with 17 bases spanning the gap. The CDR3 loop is CASSLSGAPSAEAFF. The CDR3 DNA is TGTGCCAGCAGCTTATCAGGGGCTCCGAGCGCTGAAGCTTTCTTT. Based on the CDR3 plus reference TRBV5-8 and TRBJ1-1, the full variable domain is EAGVTQSPTHLIKTRGQQATLRCSPISGHTSVYWYQQALGLGLQFLLWYDEGEERNRGNFPPRFSGRQFPNYSSELNVNALELEDSALYLCASSLSGAPSAEAFFGQGTRLTVV.

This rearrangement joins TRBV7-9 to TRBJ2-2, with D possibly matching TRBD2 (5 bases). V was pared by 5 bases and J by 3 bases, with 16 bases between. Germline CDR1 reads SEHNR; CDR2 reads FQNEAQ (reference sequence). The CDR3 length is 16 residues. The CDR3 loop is CASSDILGGYTGELFF. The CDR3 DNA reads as TGTGCCAGCAGCGATATCCTCGGAGGATACACCGGGGAGCTGTTTTTT.

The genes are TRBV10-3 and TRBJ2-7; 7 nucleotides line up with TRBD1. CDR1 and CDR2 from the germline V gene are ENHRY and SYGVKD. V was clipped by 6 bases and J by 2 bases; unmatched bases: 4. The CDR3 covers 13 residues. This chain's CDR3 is CAISGQGAYEQYF. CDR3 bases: TGTGCCATCAGCGGGCAGGGGGCCTACGAGCAGTACTTC.

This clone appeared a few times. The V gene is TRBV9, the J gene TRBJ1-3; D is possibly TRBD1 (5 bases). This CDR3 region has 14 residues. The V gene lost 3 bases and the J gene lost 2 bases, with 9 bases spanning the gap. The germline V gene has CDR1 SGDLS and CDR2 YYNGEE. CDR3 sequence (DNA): TGTGCCAGCAGCGGCCAGGGTCCTGGAAACACCATATATTTT. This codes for CASSGQGPGNTIYF.

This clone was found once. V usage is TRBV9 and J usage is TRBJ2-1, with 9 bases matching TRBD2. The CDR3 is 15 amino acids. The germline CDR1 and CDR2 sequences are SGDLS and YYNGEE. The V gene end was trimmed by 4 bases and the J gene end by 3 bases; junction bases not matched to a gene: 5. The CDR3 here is CASSTQTSGYNEQFF. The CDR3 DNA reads TGTGCCAGCAGCACCCAGACTAGCGGCTACAATGAGCAGTTCTTC.

CDR3 residues: CASSLVGTDNYGYTF. The CDR3 coding sequence is TGTGCCAGCAGCTTAGTGGGGACAGACAACTATGGCTACACCTTC. V gene TRBV7-9 combines with J gene TRBJ1-2; the match to TRBD1 covers 7 bases. With 1 base clipped from V and 2 bases from J, the junction kept 4 bases outside the gene matches. Germline CDR1 and CDR2: SEHNR and FQNEAQ (reference sequence). The CDR3 is made up of 15 amino acids.

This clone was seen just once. CDR3 sequence (DNA): TGTGCCAGCAGCTTACGTGGCAGGCCATACGAGCAGTACTTC. Protein sequence: CASSLRGRPYEQYF. The gene calls are TRBV7-8 and TRBJ2-7, with D uncertain. The germline gives CDR1 SGHVS, CDR2 FQNEAQ. V was clipped by 2 bases and J by 4 bases, with 12 bases between them. The CDR3 is 14 residues long.

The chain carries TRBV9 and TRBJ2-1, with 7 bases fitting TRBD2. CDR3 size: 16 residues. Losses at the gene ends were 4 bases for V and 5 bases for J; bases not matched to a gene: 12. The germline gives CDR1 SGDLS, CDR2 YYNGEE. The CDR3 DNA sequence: TGTGCCAGCAGCCTCCCTGGGACTAAGCCCGACAATGAGCAGTTCTTC. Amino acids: CASSLPGTKPDNEQFF.

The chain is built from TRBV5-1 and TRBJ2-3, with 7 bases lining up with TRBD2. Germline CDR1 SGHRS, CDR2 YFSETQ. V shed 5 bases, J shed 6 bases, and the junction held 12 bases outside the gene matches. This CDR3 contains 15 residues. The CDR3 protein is CASRRVGTTRDTQYF. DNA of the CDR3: TGCGCCAGCAGAAGGGTGGGGACTACCAGGGATACGCAGTATTTT.

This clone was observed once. The DNA for the CDR3 is TGTGCCAGCAGCCAACCGGGACTAGCGGACTACACCGGGGAGCTGTTTTTT. Residues: CASSQPGLADYTGELFF. V usage is TRBV27 and J usage is TRBJ2-2; 11 positions match TRBD2. The CDR3 totals 17 residues. The V segment lost 6 bases and the J segment 3 bases; nucleotides outside the gene matches: 9. Germline CDR1 is MNHEY and CDR2 is SMNVEV (reference sequence).

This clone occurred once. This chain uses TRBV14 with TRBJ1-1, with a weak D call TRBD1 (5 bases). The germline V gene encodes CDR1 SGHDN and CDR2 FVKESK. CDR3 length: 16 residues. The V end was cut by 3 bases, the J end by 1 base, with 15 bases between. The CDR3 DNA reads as TGTGCCAGCAGCCACCCCGGGGGGGTCCCGAACACTGAAGCTTTCTTT. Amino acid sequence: CASSHPGGVPNTEAFF.

The CDR3 is CSALGRSYEQYF. The CDR3, as DNA: TGCAGCGCTCTCGGTCGATCCTACGAGCAGTACTTC. The chain couples TRBV29-1 to TRBJ2-7; no clear D. The length of the CDR3 is 12 residues. V shed 7 bases and J shed 1 base, with 11 bases lying between them. Germline V gene data show CDR1 as SQVTM and CDR2 as ANQGSEA.

CDR3 residues: CASSFSGTRSVDTQYF. The CDR3 DNA reads TGTGCCAGCAGCTTTTCCGGGACACGGTCCGTGGATACGCAGTATTTT. The genes are TRBV27 and TRBJ2-3; tentatively, D is TRBD1 (6 bases). The CDR3 covers 16 residues. Germline CDR1 is MNHEY and CDR2 is SMNVEV (reference sequence). Trimming shortened V by 6 bases and J by 6 bases, and 22 bases separated the two germline ends.

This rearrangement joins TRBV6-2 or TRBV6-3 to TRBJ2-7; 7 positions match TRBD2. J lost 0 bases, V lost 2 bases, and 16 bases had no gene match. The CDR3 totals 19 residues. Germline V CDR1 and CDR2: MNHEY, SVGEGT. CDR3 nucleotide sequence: TGTGCCAGCAGTTACCGGCGCCTTCCTGGTGCGGGAGCCTCCTACGAGCAGTACTTC. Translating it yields CASSYRRLPGAGASYEQYF.

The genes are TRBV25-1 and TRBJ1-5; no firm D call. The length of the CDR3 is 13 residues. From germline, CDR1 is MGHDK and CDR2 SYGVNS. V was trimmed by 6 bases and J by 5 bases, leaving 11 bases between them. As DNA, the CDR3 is TGTGCCAGCAGGGCCTTTCTCTATCAGCCCCAGCATTTT. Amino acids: CASRAFLYQPQHF.

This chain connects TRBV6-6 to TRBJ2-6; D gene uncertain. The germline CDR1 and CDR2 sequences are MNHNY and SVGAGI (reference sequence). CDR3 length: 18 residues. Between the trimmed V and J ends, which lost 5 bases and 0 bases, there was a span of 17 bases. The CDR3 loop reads CASSPGVWVSSGANVLTF. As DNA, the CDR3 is TGTGCCAGCAGTCCAGGTGTCTGGGTCTCCTCTGGGGCCAACGTCCTGACTTTC.

In DNA form, the CDR3 reads TGTGCCAGCAGACAGACTAGCGGCCAGGTTGAGCAGTACTTC. It specifies CASRQTSGQVEQYF. The rearrangement joins TRBV6-5 to TRBJ2-7; 9 nucleotides line up with TRBD2. CDR1 is MNHEY, CDR2 SVGAGI, per germline. CDR3 length equals 14 residues. The V gene end was trimmed by 6 bases and the J gene end by 7 bases; junction bases not matched to a gene: 10.

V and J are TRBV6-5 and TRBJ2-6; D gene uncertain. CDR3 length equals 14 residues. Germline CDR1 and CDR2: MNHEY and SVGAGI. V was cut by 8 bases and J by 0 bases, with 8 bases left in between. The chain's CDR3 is CASHESSGANVLTF. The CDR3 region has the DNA TGTGCCAGCCACGAGAGCTCTGGGGCCAACGTCCTGACTTTC.

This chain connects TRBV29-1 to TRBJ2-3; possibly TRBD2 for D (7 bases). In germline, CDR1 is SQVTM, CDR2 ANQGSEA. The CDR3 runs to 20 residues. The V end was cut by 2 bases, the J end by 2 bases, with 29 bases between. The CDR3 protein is CSVEQGMSSGTLLNTDTQYF. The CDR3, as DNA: TGCAGCGTTGAACAGGGGATGTCTAGCGGAACCCTTCTAAACACAGATACGCAGTATTTT.

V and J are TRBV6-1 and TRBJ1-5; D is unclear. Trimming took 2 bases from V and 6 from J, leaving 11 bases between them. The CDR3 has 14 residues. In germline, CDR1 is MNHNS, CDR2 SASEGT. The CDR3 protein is CASSERQRAQPQHF. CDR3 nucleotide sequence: TGTGCCAGCAGTGAAAGGCAGAGGGCTCAGCCCCAGCATTTT.

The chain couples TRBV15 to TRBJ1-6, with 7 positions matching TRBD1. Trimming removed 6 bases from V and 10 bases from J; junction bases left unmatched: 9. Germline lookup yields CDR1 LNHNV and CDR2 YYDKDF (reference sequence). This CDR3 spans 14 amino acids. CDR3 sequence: CATRGGGGRSPLHF. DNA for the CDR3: TGTGCCACCAGAGGGGGCGGGGGGCGATCACCCCTCCACTTT. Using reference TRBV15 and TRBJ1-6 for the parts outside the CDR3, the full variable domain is DAMVIQNPRYQVTQFGKPVTLSCSQTLNHNVMYWYQQKSSQAPKLLFHYYDKDFNNEADTPDNFQSRRPNTSFCFLDIRSPGLGDTAMYLCATRGGGGRSPLHFGNGTRLTVT.

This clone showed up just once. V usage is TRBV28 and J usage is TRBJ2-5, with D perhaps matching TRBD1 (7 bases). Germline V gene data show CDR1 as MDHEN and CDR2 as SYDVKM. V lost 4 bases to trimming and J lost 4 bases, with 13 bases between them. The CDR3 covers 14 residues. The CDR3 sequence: CASSSRGVGETQYF. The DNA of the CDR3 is TGTGCCAGCAGTTCCAGGGGGGTCGGAGAGACCCAGTACTTC.